The 30 T cell receptor beta chains listed next were all sequenced from one sample in a study of technical replicates of blood from several donors (dated by TCRdb to about 2017). Library method: the immunoSEQ multiplex PCR assay. TCRdb limited this immuneACCESS table to in-frame rearrangements with V and J called. A share of clones is missing; checked studies link under half to unresolved V genes, and the rest is unexplained. In this sample the table shows more than 70,000 clones, 93% of which occur a single time. The leading ten clones occupy 0.2% to 0.25% of the sample. Source material: T cells isolated from PBMCs. These TCRs come from a human donor in good health.

The chain carries TRBV11-1 and TRBJ2-7; 11 nucleotides match TRBD2. Germline V lookup: CDR1 SGHAT, CDR2 FQDESV (reference sequence). The CDR3 loop spans 16 amino acids. The V segment lost 7 bases and the J segment 6 bases; nucleotides outside the gene matches: 14. The CDR3 DNA sequence: TGTGCCAGCACTCAGCGGACTAGCGGGTGGCAGCCCGAGCAGTACTTC. This gives the protein CASTQRTSGWQPEQYF.

In nucleotides, the CDR3 is TGTGCCAGCAGTTTATCATTTTTCGAGTCTGAAGCTTTCTTT. Translation gives CASSLSFFESEAFF. The chain combines TRBV27 with TRBJ1-1; D is unresolved. The germline CDR1 and CDR2 sequences are MNHEY and SMNVEV (reference sequence). V was shortened by 0 bases and J by 6 bases, with 11 bases between the two germline ends. This CDR3 has 14 residues.

The genes are TRBV6-1 and TRBJ2-2; 9 nucleotides agree with TRBD1. The CDR3 contains 15 residues. V gave up 6 bases and J gave up 5 bases; unmatched junction bases: 7. Germline-derived CDR1 and CDR2 are MNHNS and SASEGT. The CDR3 nucleotides are TGTGCCAGCAGCGAACAGGGGGCGGTGACCGGGGAGCTGTTTTTT. This sequence encodes CASSEQGAVTGELFF.

V usage is TRBV5-1 and J usage is TRBJ2-7; 11 bases align to TRBD2. The germline V gene encodes CDR1 SGHRS and CDR2 YFSETQ. J was trimmed by 4 bases and V by 0 bases; bases with no gene match: 3. The CDR3 sequence is 15 residues long. Written as DNA, the CDR3 is TGCGCCAGCAGCTTGGGCCTAGCGGGAGGATACGAGCAGTACTTC. It translates to CASSLGLAGGYEQYF. The full variable domain, with the rest looked up from reference TRBV5-1 and TRBJ2-7, is KAGVTQTPRYLIKTRGQQVTLSCSPISGHRSVSWYQQTPGQGLQFLFEYFSETQRNKGNFPGRFSGRQFSNSRSEMNVSTLELGDSALYLCASSLGLAGGYEQYFGPGTRLTVT.

The gene calls are TRBV5-4 and TRBJ2-3, with 7 bases lining up with TRBD1. The CDR3 has 15 amino acids. With V trimmed by 4 bases and J by 2 bases, 7 bases remained unmatched. Germline V gives CDR1 SGHNT, CDR2 YYREEE (reference sequence). The CDR3 bases are TGTGCCAGCAGCGAACCGGGACAGCACACAGATACGCAGTATTTT. The encoded protein is CASSEPGQHTDTQYF.

This clone was counted a single time. The V and J genes are TRBV30 and TRBJ2-3, with TRBD1 as a possible D gene (5 bases). The CDR3 has 12 residues. Germline V lookup: CDR1 GTSNPN, CDR2 SVGIG (reference sequence). Trimming left V 1 base short and J 4 bases short, with 6 bases between. CDR3 in amino acids: CAWSATADTQYF. The DNA of the CDR3 is TGTGCCTGGAGTGCGACAGCAGATACGCAGTATTTT.

CDR3 in DNA: TGTGTCAGAAGCTTGGCCACTCCCACAGGGGTCCCTGGAAACACCATATATTTT. Protein sequence: CVRSLATPTGVPGNTIYF. This sequence joins TRBV7-5 and TRBJ1-3; TRBD1 is taken as the D call from the table, unchecked against the DNA. TRBV7-5 is flagged as a pseudogene. The CDR3 runs to 18 residues.

This chain connects TRBV5-1 to TRBJ1-5; D might be TRBD1 (6 bases). The germline V gene encodes CDR1 SGHRS and CDR2 YFSETQ. V was cut by 0 bases and J by 8 bases, with 15 bases left in between. The CDR3 covers 15 residues. The CDR3 here is CASSLDGGAIEPQHF. In DNA form, the CDR3 reads TGCGCCAGCAGCTTGGATGGGGGGGCGATTGAGCCCCAGCATTTT.

This chain joins TRBV27 and TRBJ1-1; D unclear. Deletions cut 0 bases from V and 4 bases from J, with 9 bases between. This CDR3 region has 14 residues. Germline V gene data show CDR1 as MNHEY and CDR2 as SMNVEV (reference sequence). The CDR3 DNA reads TGTGCCAGCAGTTTATCTACTGGGAGCACTGAAGCTTTCTTT. This sequence encodes CASSLSTGSTEAFF.

CDR3 region: CASSTGTGGIDTQYF. The CDR3 DNA sequence: TGTGCCAGCTCCACCGGGACAGGGGGCATCGATACGCAGTATTTT. The chain links TRBV19 to TRBJ2-3; TRBD1 matches 12 bases. Germline CDR1 reads LNHDA; CDR2 reads SQIVND (reference sequence). Trimming removed 9 bases from V and 6 bases from J; junction bases left unmatched: 10. The CDR3 extends over 15 amino acids.

The chain couples TRBV30 to TRBJ1-1; D is uncertain. The V end lost 0 bases, the J end lost 7 bases, and 9 bases lay between the germline ends. The CDR3 is 12 residues long. In germline, CDR1 is GTSNPN, CDR2 SVGIG (reference sequence). The CDR3 spells CAWSVEGSEAFF. The CDR3, as DNA: TGTGCCTGGAGTGTGGAAGGGAGTGAAGCTTTCTTT.

The chain combines TRBV6-6 with TRBJ2-6, with D unclear. There are 15 residues in the CDR3. Between the trimmed V and J ends, which lost 2 bases and 0 bases, there was a span of 5 bases. Germline-derived CDR1 and CDR2 are MNHNY and SVGAGI (reference sequence). The CDR3 nucleotides read TGTGCCAGCAGTTACCGAGTCTCTGGGGCCAACGTCCTGACTTTC. This encodes CASSYRVSGANVLTF.

The chain carries TRBV19 and TRBJ2-1; D perhaps matches TRBD1 (6 bases). V was shortened by 4 bases and J by 9 bases, with 7 bases between the two germline ends. CDR3 length: 11 residues. Per germline, CDR1 LNHDA and CDR2 SQIVND (reference sequence). The CDR3 DNA reads TGTGCCAGTAGTAGGGGGCTTGAGCAGTTCTTC. Translation: CASSRGLEQFF. The full variable domain, with the rest looked up from reference TRBV19 and TRBJ2-1, is DGGITQSPKYLFRKEGQNVTLSCEQNLNHDAMYWYRQDPGQGLRLIYYSQIVNDFQKGDIAEGYSVSREKKESFPLTVTSAQKNPTAFYLCASSRGLEQFFGPGTRLTVL.

CDR3 DNA sequence: TGTGCCAGCAGTTACTCGAGCGGGCGGTTAGATACGCAGTATTTT. Its protein product is CASSYSSGRLDTQYF. The chain employs TRBV6-5 and TRBJ2-3; perhaps TRBD2 as D (6 bases). The V gene's germline CDR1 is MNHEY and CDR2 SVGAGI. V was pared by 0 bases and J by 5 bases, with 12 bases between. The CDR3 is made up of 15 amino acids.

The rearrangement joins TRBV19 to TRBJ2-3; TRBD2 matches 8 bases. With 3 bases clipped from V and 12 bases from J, the junction kept 5 bases outside the gene matches. From germline, CDR1 is LNHDA and CDR2 SQIVND (reference sequence). CDR3 length: 12 residues. The CDR3 nucleotides are TGTGCCAGTAGTATGGGAGCGGGGGAACAGTATTTT. Encoded protein: CASSMGAGEQYF.

This chain uses TRBV7-2 with TRBJ2-7; a weak D match, TRBD2 (6 bases). The CDR3 spans 14 residues. Trimming took 6 bases from V and 2 from J, leaving 14 bases between them. CDR1 is SGHTA, CDR2 FQGNSA, per germline. DNA for the CDR3: TGTGCCAGCAGTTCGGGGACTGGGCCCTACGAGCAGTACTTC. Its protein product is CASSSGTGPYEQYF.

The rearrangement joins TRBV11-3 to TRBJ2-7; perhaps TRBD1 as D (6 bases). CDR3 length equals 15 residues. V dropped 1 base and J dropped 5 bases, with 15 bases sitting between them. CDR1 is SGHNT and CDR2 is YENEEA in the germline V gene. The CDR3 DNA reads TGTGCCAGCAGCTTAGCAGGGCAGGGGTCCCACGAGCAGTACTTC. This codes for CASSLAGQGSHEQYF.

The V gene is TRBV19, the J gene TRBJ1-1; no clear D. Trimming cost V 1 base and J 2 bases, with 5 bases left between them. This CDR3 comprises 13 residues. Germline-derived CDR1 and CDR2 are LNHDA and SQIVND (reference sequence). Here the CDR3 reads CASSIGVNTEAFF. The CDR3, as DNA: TGTGCCAGTAGTATAGGCGTAAACACTGAAGCTTTCTTT. The whole variable domain, remainder taken from reference TRBV19 and TRBJ1-1, is DGGITQSPKYLFRKEGQNVTLSCEQNLNHDAMYWYRQDPGQGLRLIYYSQIVNDFQKGDIAEGYSVSREKKESFPLTVTSAQKNPTAFYLCASSIGVNTEAFFGQGTRLTVV.

The V and J genes are TRBV28 and TRBJ2-1, with 12 bases fitting TRBD2. J gave up 4 bases and V 3 bases, and 4 bases lay outside the gene matches. Looked up from germline, CDR1 is MDHEN and CDR2 is SYDVKM. The CDR3 runs 16 residues. The CDR3 protein is CASSFGLAGFYNEQFF. The CDR3 DNA reads TGTGCCAGCAGTTTTGGACTAGCGGGGTTTTACAATGAGCAGTTCTTC.

This clone has more than one count but fewer than ten. The genes are TRBV7-9 and TRBJ1-5; the D is unclear. CDR1 and CDR2 from the germline V gene are SEHNR and FQNEAQ (reference sequence). The CDR3 loop spans 16 amino acids. Trimming took off 0 bases at V and 4 bases at J, with 13 bases between the two ends. The chain's CDR3 is CASSLAGVRINQPQHF. The CDR3 nucleotides are TGTGCCAGCAGCTTAGCCGGTGTGCGGATTAATCAGCCCCAGCATTTT. The complete variable domain, with remaining parts taken from reference TRBV7-9 and TRBJ1-5, reads DTGVSQNPRHKITKRGQNVTFRCDPISEHNRLYWYRQTLGQGPEFLTYFQNEAQLEKSRLLSDRFSAERPKGSFSTLEIQRTEQGDSAMYLCASSLAGVRINQPQHFGDGTRLSIL.

The chain is built from TRBV4-1 and TRBJ1-1; 8 bases match TRBD1. The junction had 7 bases not matched to a gene; V was cut back by 3 bases and J by 4 bases. The CDR3 is 15 residues long. Germline-derived CDR1 and CDR2 are MGHRA and YSYEKL. The CDR3 region is CASSHGRGRGTEAFF. The CDR3 DNA reads TGCGCCAGCAGCCACGGCAGGGGGCGAGGCACTGAAGCTTTCTTT.

This chain uses TRBV5-1 with TRBJ1-2, with D unclear. CDR3 length: 15 residues. The ends were cut back, 4 bases at V and 8 bases at J, with 21 bases in the middle. The germline V gene encodes CDR1 SGHRS and CDR2 YFSETQ. CDR3 sequence reads: CASSNREPTTQGYTF. The CDR3 DNA reads TGCGCCAGCAGCAACCGGGAACCTACAACCCAGGGCTACACCTTC.

The rearrangement links TRBV6-6 to TRBJ2-3, with 14 bases lining up with TRBD2. CDR3 length: 15 amino acids. Trimming removed 6 bases from V and 6 bases from J; junction bases left unmatched: 5. The germline gives CDR1 MNHNY, CDR2 SVGAGI (reference sequence). This CDR3 reads CASRGTSGRLDTQYF. The CDR3 DNA reads as TGTGCCAGCAGGGGGACTAGCGGGAGATTGGATACGCAGTATTTT.

The chain uses TRBV4-2 and TRBJ2-1, with unresolved D. The CDR3 spans 11 residues. Trimming cost V 4 bases and J 7 bases, with 5 bases left between them. From germline, CDR1 is LGHNA and CDR2 YNFKEQ. The CDR3 nucleotides are TGTGCCAGCAGCCCCGGGAATGAGCAGTTCTTC. This codes for CASSPGNEQFF.

The V gene is TRBV7-9, the J gene TRBJ2-1; TRBD2 might be the D (6 bases). The CDR3 totals 17 residues. Germline V gives CDR1 SEHNR, CDR2 FQNEAQ (reference sequence). The V end lost 10 bases, the J end lost 0 bases, and 22 bases lay between the germline ends. CDR3 loop: CATLGAGRTGSYNEQFF. CDR3 nucleotide sequence: TGTGCCACCTTAGGGGCGGGACGCACGGGCTCCTACAATGAGCAGTTCTTC. Full variable domain (outside the CDR3, taken from reference TRBV7-9 and TRBJ2-1): DTGVSQNPRHKITKRGQNVTFRCDPISEHNRLYWYRQTLGQGPEFLTYFQNEAQLEKSRLLSDRFSAERPKGSFSTLEIQRTEQGDSAMYLCATLGAGRTGSYNEQFFGPGTRLTVL.

This chain links TRBV6-4 with TRBJ2-3, with a possible D match to TRBD1 (6 bases). This CDR3 has 15 amino acids. V dropped 2 bases and J dropped 4 bases, with 13 bases sitting between them. The germline CDR1 and CDR2 sequences are MRHNA and SNTAGT. The CDR3 loop is CASSDGQIGADTQYF. CDR3 sequence (DNA): TGTGCCAGCAGTGACGGACAGATTGGCGCAGATACGCAGTATTTT.

The chain is built from TRBV6-1 and TRBJ2-1; weak D call: TRBD1 (6 bases). The CDR3 sequence is 14 residues long. Germline V gives CDR1 MNHNS, CDR2 SASEGT. Trimming stripped 2 bases from V and 7 bases from J, with 12 bases between. CDR3 amino acids: CASSEITGFNEQFF. CDR3 bases: TGTGCCAGCAGTGAAATTACAGGGTTTAATGAGCAGTTCTTC.

This clone turned up a few times. V gene TRBV5-6 combines with J gene TRBJ2-1; 7 bases are a match to TRBD2. This CDR3 is 13 amino acids long. Trimming took 6 bases from V and 8 from J; bases not matched to a gene: 8. Germline CDR1 and CDR2: SGHDT and YYEEEE. The CDR3 here is CASTFGRRDEQFF. CDR3 bases: TGTGCCAGCACCTTCGGGAGGCGGGATGAGCAGTTCTTC.

This clone was detected a few times. The V call is TRBV6-4, the J call TRBJ1-1, with D possibly TRBD1 on 6 matching bases. Trimming removed 8 bases from V and 7 bases from J, with 20 bases in between. The CDR3 contains 14 residues. The germline V gene encodes CDR1 MRHNA and CDR2 SNTAGT. The CDR3 sequence: CASASKGESLEAFF. CDR3 DNA: TGTGCCAGCGCCAGCAAGGGGGAGTCCCTTGAAGCTTTCTTT.

The J gene is TRBJ1-1, the V gene TRBV7-8, with unresolved D. V was pared by 1 base and J by 0 bases, with 9 bases between. The germline V gene encodes CDR1 SGHVS and CDR2 FQNEAQ. The CDR3 covers 15 residues. The CDR3 spells CASSLGLRMNTEAFF. The CDR3 DNA reads TGTGCCAGCAGCTTAGGGCTCAGAATGAACACTGAAGCTTTCTTT.